This T cell receptor beta chain was captured in a study of CD8 T cells in ankylosing spondylitis. TCRdb reanalysed the 5' RACE reads using MiXCR and keeps one entry per CDR3 protein. The repertoire holds around 230,000 distinct CDR3 sequences, with 8.6% as singletons. The CDR3 length is 18 residues. Germline lookup yields CDR1 DFQATT and CDR2 SNEGSKA (reference sequence). V lost 0 bases to trimming and J lost 1 base; unmatched junction nucleotides: 8. Source material: blood, either unsorted or a sorted T cell fraction (not recorded which). The TCR originated in a male donor with ankylosing spondylitis or in good health (not recorded which). The chain couples TRBV20-1 to TRBJ2-1, with TRBD2 matching over 11 bases. DNA of the CDR3: TGCAGTGCTAGAGACCGATCTAGCGGGGGGCTATCCTACAATGAGCAGTTCTTC. Amino acids: CSARDRSSGGLSYNEQFF.